The present T cell receptor (beta chain) was sequenced within a study of T-cell memory formation after mild COVID-19. The authors produced TCR alpha and TCR beta cDNA libraries with sample barcodes and UMIs by 5'RACE using constant-segment primers. TCRdb recomputed calls from the 5' RACE reads with MiXCR, one row per CDR3 protein. Of about 400,000 distinct CDR3 sequences listed, around 14% were seen once; the top ten hold roughly a fifth. This CDR3 is 17 amino acids long. V was shortened by 0 bases and J by 4 bases, with 19 bases between the two germline ends. CDR1 and CDR2 (germline): SGHRS, YFSETQ. This clonotype was recorded a few times.

The chain combines TRBV5-1 with TRBJ2-5, with a possible D match to TRBD2 (5 bases). The sequencing sample was made of PBMCs or a T cell subset sorted from them (not recorded which). The clonotype originates from a man between 18 and 29 years old who had mild COVID-19 (a few samples of this study predate the infection). Cell type and time point are not known. This CDR3 is CASSLGPPNRRGETQYF. The DNA for the CDR3 is TGCGCCAGCAGCTTGGGTCCCCCCAATCGCCGGGGAGAGACCCAGTACTTC.